Listed below are T cell receptor beta chains from one sample, sequenced in a study of cytomegalovirus exposure and HLA in healthy donors. TCRdb's table, derived via immunoSEQ multiplex PCR, lists solely in-frame clones and lacks some. Here the sample spans roughly 200,000 clones, around 80% being singletons. The sample consisted of PBMCs. The receptors were sampled from a young woman in good health and CMV-seronegative. The CDR3 runs from the conserved cysteine through the conserved F or W. The D gene is left open where the match is weak. Part of the rows lack a size; the others show once, few, many or a class for expanded clones.

cdr3_nt,cdr3_aa,v_call,d_call,j_call,clone_size
TGCGCCAGCAGTGGGGGGGCGGATTATACAGATACGCAGTATTTT,CASSGGADYTDTQYF,TRBV5-1,.,TRBJ2-3,.
TGTGCCAGCAGTTATCCCCTTGGGACAGGACAGTACTTC,CASSYPLGTGQYF,TRBV6-9,TRBD1,TRBJ2-4,.
TGTGCCAGCAGCTGGGGGGGCCGAATTTACTCACCCCTCCACTTT,CASSWGGRIYSPLHF,TRBV14,.,TRBJ1-6,few
TGTGCCAGCAGCGCGGGATCCGACACTGAAGCTTTCTTT,CASSAGSDTEAFF,TRBV7-6,.,TRBJ1-1,.
TGTGCCAGCAGTTACGGGCAGACAAGTCAGCCCCAGCATTTT,CASSYGQTSQPQHF,TRBV6-5,.,TRBJ1-5,many
TGTGCCAGCAGCCGATCGACTAGCGGGGGGTCAGGAGAGTTCTTC,CASSRSTSGGSGEFF,TRBV6-5,TRBD2,TRBJ2-1,.
TGCGCCAGCAGCCTGGCAGACTATGGCTACACCTTC,CASSLADYGYTF,TRBV5-1,.,TRBJ1-2,.
TGTGCCAGCAGCCCCACAGATTCTCGTGCTAACTATGGCTACACCTTC,CASSPTDSRANYGYTF,TRBV7-9,.,TRBJ1-2,.
TGTGCCAGCAGTAATCCCCAGGGGAGTCAGCCCCAGCATTTT,CASSNPQGSQPQHF,TRBV28,.,TRBJ1-5,.
TGTGCCAGCAGTGAAAACACAGGGGGCAACTATGGCTACACCTTC,CASSENTGGNYGYTF,TRBV25-1,TRBD1,TRBJ1-2,many
TGTGCCAGCAGCGGCGGACAGGGGATTAATTCACCCCTCCACTTT,CASSGGQGINSPLHF,TRBV9,TRBD1,TRBJ1-6,few
TGTGCCAGCTCACCTGGGAGGATACTTATCACAGATACGCAGTATTTT,CASSPGRILITDTQYF,TRBV18,.,TRBJ2-3,.
TGTGCCAGCAGTGAACAGGGGACGAACACTGAAGCTTTCTTT,CASSEQGTNTEAFF,TRBV2,.,TRBJ1-1,.
TGTGCCATGCAGACAGGCCCGGCCGGGGAGCTGTTTTTT,CAMQTGPAGELFF,TRBV6-6,.,TRBJ2-2,.
TGTGCCAGCAGCTCCCTGGCGGGAGCGTTCAATGAGCAGTTCTTC,CASSSLAGAFNEQFF,TRBV11-3,TRBD2,TRBJ2-1,.
TGTGCCAGCAGCTTGTCCGACAGGTCCTACGAGCAGTACTTC,CASSLSDRSYEQYF,TRBV11-2,.,TRBJ2-7,.
TGTGCCACCTCGGAGGCGTATAGCAATCAGCCCCAGCATTTT,CATSEAYSNQPQHF,TRBV19,.,TRBJ1-5,.
TGTGCCAGCAGCCCTCGACTAGCGGGAAACTACGAGCAGTACTTC,CASSPRLAGNYEQYF,TRBV28,TRBD2,TRBJ2-7,.